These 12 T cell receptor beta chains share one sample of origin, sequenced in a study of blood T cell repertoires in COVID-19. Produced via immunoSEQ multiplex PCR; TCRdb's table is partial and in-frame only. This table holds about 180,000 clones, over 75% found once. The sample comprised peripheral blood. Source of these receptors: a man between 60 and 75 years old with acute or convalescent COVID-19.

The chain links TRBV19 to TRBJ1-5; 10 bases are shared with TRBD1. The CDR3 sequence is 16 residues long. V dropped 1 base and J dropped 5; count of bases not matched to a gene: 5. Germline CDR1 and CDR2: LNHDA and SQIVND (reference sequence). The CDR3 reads CASSIGTGGYYQPQHF. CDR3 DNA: TGTGCCAGTAGTATAGGGACAGGGGGTTATTATCAGCCCCAGCATTTT.

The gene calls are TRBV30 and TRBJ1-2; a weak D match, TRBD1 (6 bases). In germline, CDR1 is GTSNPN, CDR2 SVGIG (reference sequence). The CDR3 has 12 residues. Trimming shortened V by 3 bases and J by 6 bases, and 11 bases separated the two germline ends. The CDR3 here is CAWSNRAHGYTF. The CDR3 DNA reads TGTGCCTGGAGCAACAGGGCGCATGGCTACACCTTC. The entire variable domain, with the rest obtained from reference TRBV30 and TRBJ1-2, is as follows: SQTIHQWPATLVQPVGSPLSLECTVEGTSNPNLYWYRQAAGRGLQLLFYSVGIGQISSEVPQNLSASRPQDRQFILSSKKLLLSDSGFYLCAWSNRAHGYTFGSGTRLTVV.

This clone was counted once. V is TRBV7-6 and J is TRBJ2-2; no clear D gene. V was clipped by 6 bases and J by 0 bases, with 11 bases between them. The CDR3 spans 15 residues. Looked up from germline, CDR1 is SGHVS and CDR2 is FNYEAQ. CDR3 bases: TGTGCCAGCAGTCATCGACGGGCGAACACCGGGGAGCTGTTTTTT. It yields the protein CASSHRRANTGELFF.

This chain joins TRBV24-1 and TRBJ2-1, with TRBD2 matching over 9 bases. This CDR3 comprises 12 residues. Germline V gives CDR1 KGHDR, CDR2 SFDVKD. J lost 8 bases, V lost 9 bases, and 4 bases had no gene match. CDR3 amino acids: CATGSGSHEQFF. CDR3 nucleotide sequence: TGTGCCACCGGTAGCGGGAGCCATGAGCAGTTCTTC.

The CDR3 sequence: CASSPSLGNTGELFF. For the CDR3, the DNA is TGTGCCAGCAGCCCCTCCCTCGGGAACACCGGGGAGCTGTTTTTT. The chain employs TRBV9 and TRBJ2-2, with D unresolved. CDR3 length equals 15 residues. Trimming shortened V by 4 bases and J by 1 base, and 11 bases separated the two germline ends. The germline V gene has CDR1 SGDLS and CDR2 YYNGEE.

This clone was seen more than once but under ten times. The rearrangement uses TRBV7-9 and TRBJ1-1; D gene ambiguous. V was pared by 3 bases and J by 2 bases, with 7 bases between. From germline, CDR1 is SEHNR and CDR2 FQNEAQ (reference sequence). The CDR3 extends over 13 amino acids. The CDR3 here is CASSFGDNTEAFF. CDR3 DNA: TGTGCCAGCAGCTTCGGAGACAACACTGAAGCTTTCTTT.

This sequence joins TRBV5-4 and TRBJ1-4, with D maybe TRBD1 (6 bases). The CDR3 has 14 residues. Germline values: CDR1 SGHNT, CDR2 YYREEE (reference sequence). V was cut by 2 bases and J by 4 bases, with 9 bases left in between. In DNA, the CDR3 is TGTGCCAGCAGCTTAGGGGGTGATAATGAAAAACTGTTTTTT. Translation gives CASSLGGDNEKLFF.

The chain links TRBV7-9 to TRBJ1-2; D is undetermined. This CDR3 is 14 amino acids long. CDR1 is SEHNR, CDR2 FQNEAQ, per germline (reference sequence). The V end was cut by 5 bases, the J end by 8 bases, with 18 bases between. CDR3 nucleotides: TGTGCCAGCAGCCCCAGGACGGGCGCGGGAGGCTACACCTTC. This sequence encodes CASSPRTGAGGYTF.

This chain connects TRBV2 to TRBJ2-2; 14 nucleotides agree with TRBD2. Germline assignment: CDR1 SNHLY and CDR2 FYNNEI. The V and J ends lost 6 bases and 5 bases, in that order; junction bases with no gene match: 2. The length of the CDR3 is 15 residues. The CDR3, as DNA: TGTGCCAGCAGAGGACTAGCGGGAGGTACCGGGGAGCTGTTTTTT. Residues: CASRGLAGGTGELFF.

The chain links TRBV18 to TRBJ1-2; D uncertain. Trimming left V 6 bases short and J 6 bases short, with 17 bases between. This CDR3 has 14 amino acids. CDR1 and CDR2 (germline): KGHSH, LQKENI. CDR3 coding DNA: TGTGCCAGCTCTCGGGGTCACAATGGGGATGGCTACACCTTC. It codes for CASSRGHNGDGYTF.

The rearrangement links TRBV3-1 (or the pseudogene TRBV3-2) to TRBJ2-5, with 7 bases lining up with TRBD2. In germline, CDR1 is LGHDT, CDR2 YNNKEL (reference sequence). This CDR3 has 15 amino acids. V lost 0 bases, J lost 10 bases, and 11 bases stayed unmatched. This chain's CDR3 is CASSQDTLADQDQYF. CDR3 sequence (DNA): TGTGCCAGCAGCCAAGATACCCTAGCGGATCAGGACCAGTACTTC.

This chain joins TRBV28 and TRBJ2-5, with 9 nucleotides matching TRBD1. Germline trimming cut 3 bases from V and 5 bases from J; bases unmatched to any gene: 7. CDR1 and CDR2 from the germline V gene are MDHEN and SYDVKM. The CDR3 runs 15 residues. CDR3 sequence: CASSFRTGVQETQYF. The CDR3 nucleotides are TGTGCCAGCAGTTTTAGGACAGGGGTCCAGGAGACCCAGTACTTC.